This entry describes one T cell receptor (beta chain). In the source study's methods: Counts of nucleated cells, estimated from reference gene primer amplification, were obtained. Clones were read by immunoSEQ multiplex PCR, and TCRdb kept only the in-frame ones, dropping some. Clone size and V and J calls were adopted from that table, with D and trimming inferred from the DNA. The sample has under 200,000 clones, approximately 86% seen once. Assignments of participants to cohorts depended upon their own reported clinical history. This specimen belongs to a study of blood T cell repertoires in COVID-19. Source material: PBMCs or T cells enriched from blood (not recorded which). This receptor was identified in a man in his sixties who had recovered from COVID-19.

The CDR3 sequence: CASSVDGGLNQPQHF. CDR3 in DNA: TGTGCCAGCAGCGTTGATGGGGGCCTAAATCAGCCCCAGCATTTT. The rearrangement uses TRBV9 and TRBJ1-5; possible D gene TRBD1, 6 bases. Trimming pared 2 bases from V and 4 bases from J, leaving 13 bases between. Germline values: CDR1 SGDLS, CDR2 YYNGEE. The CDR3 is 15 amino acids.